This note documents a single TCR beta chain sequence. What it recognizes is unknown. This sample is part of a study of shared clonotypes between healthy human individuals. Regarding the study as a whole: Compared with clonotypes that all four donors shared, non-shared clonotypes had lower generation probabilities.

V lost 4 bases to trimming and J lost 11 bases, with 11 bases between them. CDR3 size: 10 residues. Germline V CDR1 and CDR2: SQVTM, ANQGSEA. Profiled with immunoSEQ multiplex PCR; TCRdb holds only in-frame clones, not every one. The data contain 2 million to 3 million clones, 93% of them seen just once; the ten biggest clones take up 0.35% to 0.45%. What was sequenced was naive CD4+ T cells from PBMCs. Subset noted: CD45RA+ positively selected. The TCR was taken from a man aged 18-30 years in good health. Some clones in this sample may be carry-over from other donors' samples. The chain uses TRBV29-1 and TRBJ1-1; D may be TRBD1 (6 bases). As DNA, the CDR3 is TGCAGCGTTGTTTGGGGGCAGGCTTTCTTT. Protein sequence: CSVVWGQAFF.